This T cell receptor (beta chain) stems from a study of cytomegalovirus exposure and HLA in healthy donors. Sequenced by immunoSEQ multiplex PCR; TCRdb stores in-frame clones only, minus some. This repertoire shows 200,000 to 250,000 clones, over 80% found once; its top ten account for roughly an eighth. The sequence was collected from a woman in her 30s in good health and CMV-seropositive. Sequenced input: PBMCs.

Here the CDR3 DNA reads TGTGCCAGCAATGAACCCGGGACAGGTTCTTACGAGCAGTACTTC. This encodes CASNEPGTGSYEQYF. The rearrangement uses TRBV28 and TRBJ2-7, with TRBD1 matching over 8 bases. With 7 bases clipped from V and 4 bases from J, the junction kept 12 bases outside the gene matches. Germline values: CDR1 MDHEN, CDR2 SYDVKM. This CDR3 contains 15 residues.